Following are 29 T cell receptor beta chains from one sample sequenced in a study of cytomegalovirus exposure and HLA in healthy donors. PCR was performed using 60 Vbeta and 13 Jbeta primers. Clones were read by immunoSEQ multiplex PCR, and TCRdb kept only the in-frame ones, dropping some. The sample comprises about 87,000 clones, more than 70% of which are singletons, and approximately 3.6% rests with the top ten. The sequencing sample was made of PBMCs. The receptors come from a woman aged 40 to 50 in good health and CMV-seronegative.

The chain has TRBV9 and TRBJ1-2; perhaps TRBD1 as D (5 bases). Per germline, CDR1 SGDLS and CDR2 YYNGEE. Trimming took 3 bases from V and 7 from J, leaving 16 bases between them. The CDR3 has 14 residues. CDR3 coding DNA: TGTGCCAGCAGCGCCAACCTTGGGGGAGGTGGCTACACCTTC. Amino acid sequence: CASSANLGGGGYTF.

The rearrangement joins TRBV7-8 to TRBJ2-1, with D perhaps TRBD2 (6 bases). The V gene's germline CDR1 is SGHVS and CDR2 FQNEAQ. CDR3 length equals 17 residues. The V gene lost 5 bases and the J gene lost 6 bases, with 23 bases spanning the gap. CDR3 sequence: CASSGGATVPPANEQFF. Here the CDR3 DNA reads TGTGCCAGCAGCGGCGGGGCAACGGTACCACCAGCCAATGAGCAGTTCTTC.

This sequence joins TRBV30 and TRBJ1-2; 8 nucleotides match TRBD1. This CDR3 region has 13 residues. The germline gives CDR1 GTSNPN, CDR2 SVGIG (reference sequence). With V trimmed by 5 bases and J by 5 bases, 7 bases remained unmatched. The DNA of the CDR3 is TGTGCCTGGGTCTTCGACAGGGGATATGGCTACACCTTC. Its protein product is CAWVFDRGYGYTF.

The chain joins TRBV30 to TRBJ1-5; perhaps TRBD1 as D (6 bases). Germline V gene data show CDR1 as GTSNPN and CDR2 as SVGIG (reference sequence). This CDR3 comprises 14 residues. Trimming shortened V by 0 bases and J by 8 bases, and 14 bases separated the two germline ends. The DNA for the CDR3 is TGTGCCTGGAGTGTGTCGGGGGGCGGAAAGCCCCAGCATTTT. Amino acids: CAWSVSGGGKPQHF.

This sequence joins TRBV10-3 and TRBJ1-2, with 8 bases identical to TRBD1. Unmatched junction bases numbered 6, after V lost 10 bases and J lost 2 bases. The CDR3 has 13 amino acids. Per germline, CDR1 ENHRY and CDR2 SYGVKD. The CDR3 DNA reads TGTGCCACTCTGACAGGGGCCAACTATGGCTACACCTTC. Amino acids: CATLTGANYGYTF.

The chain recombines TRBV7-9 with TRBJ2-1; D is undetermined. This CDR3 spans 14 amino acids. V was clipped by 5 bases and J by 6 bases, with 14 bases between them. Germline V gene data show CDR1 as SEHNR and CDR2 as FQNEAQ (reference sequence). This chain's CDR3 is CASSPPAGANEQFF. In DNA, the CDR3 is TGTGCCAGCAGCCCCCCCGCAGGCGCCAATGAGCAGTTCTTC.

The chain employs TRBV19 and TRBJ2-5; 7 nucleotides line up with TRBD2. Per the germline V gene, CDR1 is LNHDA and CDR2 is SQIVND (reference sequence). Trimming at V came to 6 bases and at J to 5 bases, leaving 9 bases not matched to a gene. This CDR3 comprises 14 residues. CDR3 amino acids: CASSAGGRLETQYF. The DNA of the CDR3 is TGTGCCAGTAGCGCCGGGGGGAGGCTCGAGACCCAGTACTTC.

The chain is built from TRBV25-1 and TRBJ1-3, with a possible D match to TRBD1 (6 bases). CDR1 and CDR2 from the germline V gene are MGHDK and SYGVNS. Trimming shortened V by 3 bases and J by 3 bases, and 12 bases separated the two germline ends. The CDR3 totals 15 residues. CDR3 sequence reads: CASSESGVRGNTIYF. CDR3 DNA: TGTGCCAGCAGTGAGTCAGGGGTTCGTGGAAACACCATATATTTT. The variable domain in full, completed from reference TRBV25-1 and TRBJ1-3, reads EADIYQTPRYLVIGTGKKITLECSQTMGHDKMYWYQQDPGMELHLIHYSYGVNSTEKGDLSSESTVSRIRTEHFPLTLESARPSHTSQYLCASSESGVRGNTIYFGEGSWLTVV.

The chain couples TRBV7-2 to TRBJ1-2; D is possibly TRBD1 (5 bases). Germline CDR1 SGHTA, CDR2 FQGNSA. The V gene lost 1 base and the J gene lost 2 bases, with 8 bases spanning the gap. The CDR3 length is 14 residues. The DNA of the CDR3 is TGTGCCAGCAGCTTAGACAGGTCCAACTATGGCTACACCTTC. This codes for CASSLDRSNYGYTF.

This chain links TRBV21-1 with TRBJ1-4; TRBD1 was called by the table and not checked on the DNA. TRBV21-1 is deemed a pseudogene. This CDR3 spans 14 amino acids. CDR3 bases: TGTGCCAGCAGCAAATGCAGGGTAGGTGAAAAACTGTTTTTT. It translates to CASSKCRVGEKLFF.

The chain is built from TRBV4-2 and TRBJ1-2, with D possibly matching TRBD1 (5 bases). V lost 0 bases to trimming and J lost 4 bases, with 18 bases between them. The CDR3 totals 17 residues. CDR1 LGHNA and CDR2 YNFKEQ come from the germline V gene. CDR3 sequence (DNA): TGTGCCAGCAGCCAAGATGTGGTTGCCAGGGAGGGCTATGGCTACACCTTC. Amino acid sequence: CASSQDVVAREGYGYTF.

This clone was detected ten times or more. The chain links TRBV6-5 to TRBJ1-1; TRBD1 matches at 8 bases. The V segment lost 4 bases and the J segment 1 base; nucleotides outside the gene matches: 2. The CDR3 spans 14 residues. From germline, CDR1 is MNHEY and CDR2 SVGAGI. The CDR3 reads CASSWDRRNTEAFF. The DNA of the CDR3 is TGTGCCAGCAGTTGGGACAGGAGGAACACTGAAGCTTTCTTT.

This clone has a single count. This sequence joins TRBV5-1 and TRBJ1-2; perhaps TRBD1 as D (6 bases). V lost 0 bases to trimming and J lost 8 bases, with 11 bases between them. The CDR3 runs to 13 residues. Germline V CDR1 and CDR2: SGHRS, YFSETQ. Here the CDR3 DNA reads TGCGCCAGCAGCTTGGTGGCAGGGGAAGGCTACACCTTC. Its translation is CASSLVAGEGYTF.

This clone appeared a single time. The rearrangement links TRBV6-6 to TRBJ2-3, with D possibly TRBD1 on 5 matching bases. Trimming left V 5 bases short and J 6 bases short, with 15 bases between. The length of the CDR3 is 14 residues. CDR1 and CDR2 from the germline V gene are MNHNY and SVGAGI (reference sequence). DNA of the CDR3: TGTGCCAGCAGTGGGGCCCACCTACGGGATACGCAGTATTTT. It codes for CASSGAHLRDTQYF.

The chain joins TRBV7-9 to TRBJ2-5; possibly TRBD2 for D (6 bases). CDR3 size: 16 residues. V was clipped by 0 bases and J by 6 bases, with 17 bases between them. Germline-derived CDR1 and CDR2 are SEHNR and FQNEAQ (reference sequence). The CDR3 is CASSLAGGVADQTQYF. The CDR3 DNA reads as TGTGCCAGCAGCTTAGCGGGAGGTGTAGCCGACCAGACCCAGTACTTC.

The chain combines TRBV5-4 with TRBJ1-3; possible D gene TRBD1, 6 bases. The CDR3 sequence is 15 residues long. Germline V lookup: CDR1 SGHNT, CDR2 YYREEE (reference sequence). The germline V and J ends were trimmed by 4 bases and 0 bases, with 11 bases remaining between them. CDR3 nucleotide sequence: TGTGCCAGCAGCCGCCGGGACACCTCTGGAAACACCATATATTTT. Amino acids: CASSRRDTSGNTIYF.

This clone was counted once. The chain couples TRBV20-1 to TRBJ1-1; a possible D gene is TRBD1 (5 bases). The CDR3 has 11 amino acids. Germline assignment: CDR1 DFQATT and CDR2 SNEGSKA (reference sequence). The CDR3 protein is CSETGNTEAFF. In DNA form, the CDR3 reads TGCAGCGAAACAGGGAACACTGAAGCTTTCTTT.

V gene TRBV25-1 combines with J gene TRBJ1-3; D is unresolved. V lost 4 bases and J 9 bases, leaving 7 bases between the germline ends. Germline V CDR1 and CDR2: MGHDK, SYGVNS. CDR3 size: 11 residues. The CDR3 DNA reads TGTGCCAGCAGTGTGAGTCGCACCATATATTTT. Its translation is CASSVSRTIYF.

DNA for the CDR3: TGCAGCGTCCCAGGGTCGACTGAAGCTTTCTTT. Amino acids: CSVPGSTEAFF. This chain links TRBV29-1 with TRBJ1-1; possible D gene TRBD1, 5 bases. CDR3 length: 11 amino acids. Germline CDR1 is SQVTM and CDR2 is ANQGSEA. V was shortened by 6 bases and J by 5 bases, with 10 bases between the two germline ends.

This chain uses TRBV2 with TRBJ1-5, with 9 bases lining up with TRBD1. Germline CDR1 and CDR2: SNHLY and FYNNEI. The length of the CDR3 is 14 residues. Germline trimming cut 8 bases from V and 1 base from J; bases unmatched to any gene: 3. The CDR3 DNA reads TGTGCCAGCCACAGGGGGCTAAGCAATCAGCCCCAGCATTTT. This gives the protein CASHRGLSNQPQHF.

Here the CDR3 DNA reads TGTGCCAGCAGCGCCACGGGGGGGTATGGCACCGGGGAGCTGTTTTTT. It encodes CASSATGGYGTGELFF. The chain uses TRBV9 and TRBJ2-2; 8 bases fit TRBD2. V was clipped by 3 bases and J by 4 bases; unmatched bases: 8. The CDR3 spans 16 residues. Germline-derived CDR1 and CDR2 are SGDLS and YYNGEE.

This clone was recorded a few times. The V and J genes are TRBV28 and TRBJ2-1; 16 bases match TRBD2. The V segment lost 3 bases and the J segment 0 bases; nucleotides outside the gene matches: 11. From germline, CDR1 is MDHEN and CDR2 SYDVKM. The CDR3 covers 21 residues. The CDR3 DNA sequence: TGTGCCAGCAGTTTCTACGGGGGACTAGCGGGGGGGCCCAGCTCCTACAATGAGCAGTTCTTC. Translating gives CASSFYGGLAGGPSSYNEQFF.

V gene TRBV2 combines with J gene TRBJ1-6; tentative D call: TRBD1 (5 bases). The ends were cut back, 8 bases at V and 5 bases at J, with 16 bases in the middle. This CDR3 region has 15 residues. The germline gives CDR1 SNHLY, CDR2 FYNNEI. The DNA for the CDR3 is TGTGCCAGCTCTGCCTGGACAACCAATAATTCACCCCTCCACTTT. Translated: CASSAWTTNNSPLHF.

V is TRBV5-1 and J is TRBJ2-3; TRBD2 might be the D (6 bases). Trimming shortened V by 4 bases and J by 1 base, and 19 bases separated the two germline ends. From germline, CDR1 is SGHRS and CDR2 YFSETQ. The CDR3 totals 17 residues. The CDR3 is CASSDQFGGRGTDTQYF. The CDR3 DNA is TGCGCCAGCAGCGATCAATTCGGGGGTAGAGGCACAGATACGCAGTATTTT. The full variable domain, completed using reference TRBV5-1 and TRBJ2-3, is KAGVTQTPRYLIKTRGQQVTLSCSPISGHRSVSWYQQTPGQGLQFLFEYFSETQRNKGNFPGRFSGRQFSNSRSEMNVSTLELGDSALYLCASSDQFGGRGTDTQYFGPGTRLTVL.

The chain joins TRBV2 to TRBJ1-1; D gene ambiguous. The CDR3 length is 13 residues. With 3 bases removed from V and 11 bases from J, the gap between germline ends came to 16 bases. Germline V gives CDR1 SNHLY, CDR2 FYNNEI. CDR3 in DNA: TGTGCCAGCAGTGATTGGGCCGACCCGTGGGCTTTCTTT. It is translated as CASSDWADPWAFF.

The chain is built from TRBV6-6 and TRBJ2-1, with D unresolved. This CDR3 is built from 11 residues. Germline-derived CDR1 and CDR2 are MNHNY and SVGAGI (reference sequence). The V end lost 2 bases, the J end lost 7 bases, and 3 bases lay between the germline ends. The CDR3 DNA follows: TGTGCCAGCAGTTACGAGAATGAGCAGTTCTTC. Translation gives CASSYENEQFF.

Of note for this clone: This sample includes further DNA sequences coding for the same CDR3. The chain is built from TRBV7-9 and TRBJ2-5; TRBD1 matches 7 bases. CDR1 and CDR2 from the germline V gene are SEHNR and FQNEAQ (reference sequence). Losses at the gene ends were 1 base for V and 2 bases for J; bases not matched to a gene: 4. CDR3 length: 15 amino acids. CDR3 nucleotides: TGTGCCAGCAGCTTAGGACAGGGCGCTCAAGAGACCCAGTACTTC. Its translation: CASSLGQGAQETQYF.

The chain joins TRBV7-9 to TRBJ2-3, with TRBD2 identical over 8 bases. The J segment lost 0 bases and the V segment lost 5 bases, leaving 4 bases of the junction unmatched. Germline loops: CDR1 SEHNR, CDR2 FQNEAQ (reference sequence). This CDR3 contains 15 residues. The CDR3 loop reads CASSRTSPSTDTQYF. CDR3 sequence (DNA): TGTGCCAGCAGCCGGACTAGCCCTAGCACAGATACGCAGTATTTT.

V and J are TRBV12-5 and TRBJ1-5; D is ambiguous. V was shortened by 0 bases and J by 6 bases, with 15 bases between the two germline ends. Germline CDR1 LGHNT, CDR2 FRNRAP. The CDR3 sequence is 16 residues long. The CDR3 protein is CASGLVVHGVLQPQHF. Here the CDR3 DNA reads TGTGCTAGTGGTTTGGTGGTTCACGGGGTCCTTCAGCCCCAGCATTTT.